Given below is one T cell receptor (beta chain) in context. Antigen: not known. The CDR3 has 15 amino acids. From germline, CDR1 is MNHNS and CDR2 SASEGT. With V trimmed by 5 bases and J by 3 bases, 3 bases remained unmatched. TCRdb keeps only in-frame clones here, not all; method: immunoSEQ multiplex PCR. The sample gives 95,000 to 130,000 clones, approximately 90% of which show up once; 0.18% is in the top ten. The entry originates in a study of graft-versus-host responses after intestinal transplantation. Turning to the study itself: Multivisceral, liver-intestinal, or isolated intestinal transplants were received by the recipients. Uniformly, recipients were administered anti-thymocyte globulin induction with subsequent tacrolimus and steroids for around three years.

Overall study results and limits: GvH clonotypes were identified within recipient marrow, with a subset emerging first in ileum or blood. Association was observed between peak circulating GvH clone levels and early post-transplant HvG declines.

The receptor comes from a human donor who received an intestinal transplant. This chain links TRBV6-1 with TRBJ2-2; 10 nucleotides line up with TRBD1. This material consisted of unstimulated CD4+ T cells sorted from spleen or lymph node cells, taken before intestinal transplant. CDR3 amino acids: CASSWDRGYTGELFF. The CDR3 DNA follows: TGTGCCAGCAGTTGGGACAGGGGATACACCGGGGAGCTGTTTTTT.